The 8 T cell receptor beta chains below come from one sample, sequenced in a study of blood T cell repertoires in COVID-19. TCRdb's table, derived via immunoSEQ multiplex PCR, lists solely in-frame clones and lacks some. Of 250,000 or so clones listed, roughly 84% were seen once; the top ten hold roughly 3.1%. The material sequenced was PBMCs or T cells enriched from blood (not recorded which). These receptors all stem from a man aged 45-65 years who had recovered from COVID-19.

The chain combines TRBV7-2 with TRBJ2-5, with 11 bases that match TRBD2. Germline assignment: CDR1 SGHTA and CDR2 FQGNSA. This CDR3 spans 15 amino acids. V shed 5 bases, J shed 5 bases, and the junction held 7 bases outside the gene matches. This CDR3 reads CASSRSGGASETQYF. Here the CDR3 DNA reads TGTGCCAGCAGCCGTAGCGGGGGGGCCAGTGAGACCCAGTACTTC.

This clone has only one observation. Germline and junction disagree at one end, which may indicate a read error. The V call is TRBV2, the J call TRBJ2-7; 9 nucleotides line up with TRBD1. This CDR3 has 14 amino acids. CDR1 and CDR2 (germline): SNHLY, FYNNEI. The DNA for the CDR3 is TGTGCCCGCAGGGGGACAGGGAATACCTACGAGCAGTACTTC. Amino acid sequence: CARRGTGNTYEQYF.

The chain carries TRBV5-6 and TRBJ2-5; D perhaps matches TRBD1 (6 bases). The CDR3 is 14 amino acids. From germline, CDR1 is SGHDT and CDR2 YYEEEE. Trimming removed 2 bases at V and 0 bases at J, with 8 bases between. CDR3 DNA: TGTGCCAGCAGCTTCGGACAGTACCAAGAGACCCAGTACTTC. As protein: CASSFGQYQETQYF. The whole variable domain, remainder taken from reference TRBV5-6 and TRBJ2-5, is DAGVTQSPTHLIKTRGQQVTLRCSPKSGHDTVSWYQQALGQGPQFIFQYYEEEERQRGNFPDRFSGHQFPNYSSELNVNALLLGDSALYLCASSFGQYQETQYFGPGTRLLVL.

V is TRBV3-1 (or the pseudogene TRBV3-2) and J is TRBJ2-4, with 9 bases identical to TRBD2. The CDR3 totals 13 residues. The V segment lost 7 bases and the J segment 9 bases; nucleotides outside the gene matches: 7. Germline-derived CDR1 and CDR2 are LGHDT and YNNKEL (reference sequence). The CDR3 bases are TGTGCCAGCACCCGAGCGGGAGGTGCCATTCAGTACTTC. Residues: CASTRAGGAIQYF.

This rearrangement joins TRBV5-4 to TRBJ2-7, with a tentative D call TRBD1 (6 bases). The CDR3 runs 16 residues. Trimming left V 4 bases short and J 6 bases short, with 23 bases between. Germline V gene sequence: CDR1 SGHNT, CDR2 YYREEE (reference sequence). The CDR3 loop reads CASSPVPGQPKGEQYF. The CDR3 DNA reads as TGTGCCAGCAGCCCGGTACCGGGACAACCCAAGGGCGAGCAGTACTTC.

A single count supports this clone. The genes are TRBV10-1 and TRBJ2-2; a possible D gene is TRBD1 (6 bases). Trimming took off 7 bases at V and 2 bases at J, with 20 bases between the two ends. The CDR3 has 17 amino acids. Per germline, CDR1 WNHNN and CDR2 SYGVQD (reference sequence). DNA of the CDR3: TGCGCCAGCACCGTGGGGGCAGCTAACCTCAACACCGGGGAGCTGTTTTTT. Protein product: CASTVGAANLNTGELFF.

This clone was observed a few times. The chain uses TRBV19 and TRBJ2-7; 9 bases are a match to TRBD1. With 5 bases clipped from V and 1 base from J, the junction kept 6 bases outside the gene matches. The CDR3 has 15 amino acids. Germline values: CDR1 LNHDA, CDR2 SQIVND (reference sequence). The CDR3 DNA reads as TGTGCCAGTAGTGGAGGGACAGGGAAATCCTACGAGCAGTACTTC. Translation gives CASSGGTGKSYEQYF.

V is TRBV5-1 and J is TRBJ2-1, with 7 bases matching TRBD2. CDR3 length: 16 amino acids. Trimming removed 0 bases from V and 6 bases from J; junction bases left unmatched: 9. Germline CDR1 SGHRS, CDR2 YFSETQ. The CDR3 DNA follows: TGCGCCAGCAGCTTGGACCAAGGGAGGGACCTCAATGAGCAGTTCTTC. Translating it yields CASSLDQGRDLNEQFF.